This T cell receptor (beta chain) was documented in a study of cytomegalovirus exposure and HLA in healthy donors. Whole-study results and caveats: Across donors, presence/absence analyses took sequencing depth to be roughly uniform. According to reports, the classifier identified cytomegalovirus status with high specificity and sensitivity.

Notes on this clone: The antigen remains unidentified.

V lost 5 bases and J 4 bases, leaving 12 bases between the germline ends. This CDR3 has 13 amino acids. Germline V lookup: CDR1 LNHNV, CDR2 YYDKDF (reference sequence). With 60 Vbeta and 13 Jbeta primers, the PCR was carried out. In the original processing: In a later analysis, of roughly 73 million unique beta chains, 9 million to 11 million appeared in at least two donors. Sequencing used immunoSEQ multiplex PCR; TCRdb keeps in-frame clones, though not all of them. V, J and clone size are taken as reported in that table, and D and trimming were inferred from the DNA itself. The data contain more than 110,000 clones, about 77% of them singletons.

The sequencing input was PBMCs. The clonotype comes from a male donor in good health and CMV-seronegative. The rearrangement uses TRBV15 and TRBJ2-7; TRBD1 might be the D (6 bases). CDR3 DNA sequence: TGTGCCACCAGCGACAGGTTAGGTTACGAGCAGTACTTC. Amino acids: CATSDRLGYEQYF. The whole variable domain, filled in from reference TRBV15 and TRBJ2-7, reads DAMVIQNPRYQVTQFGKPVTLSCSQTLNHNVMYWYQQKSSQAPKLLFHYYDKDFNNEADTPDNFQSRRPNTSFCFLDIRSPGLGDTAMYLCATSDRLGYEQYFGPGTRLTVT.